Presented here are 8 T cell receptor beta chains from one specimen sequenced in a study of blood T cell repertoires in COVID-19. Some clones are missing from TCRdb's copy, which holds only in-frame ones; the method was immunoSEQ multiplex PCR. The sample has over 100,000 clones, around 86% seen once; the top ten hold approximately 10%. The sequencing sample was made of peripheral blood. All receptors derive from a man older than 75 with acute or convalescent COVID-19.

The chain has TRBV18 and TRBJ2-5; 14 nucleotides line up with TRBD2. CDR3 length: 16 residues. After removal of 4 bases from V and 4 bases from J, the junction contained 5 bases not matched to a gene. Per the germline V gene, CDR1 is KGHSH and CDR2 is LQKENI. In nucleotides, the CDR3 is TGTGCCAGCTCACTACACGGACTAGCGGGAGGAGAGACCCAGTACTTC. This encodes CASSLHGLAGGETQYF.

The chain couples TRBV3-1 (or the pseudogene TRBV3-2) to TRBJ1-4, with 11 bases fitting TRBD1. The germline V gene encodes CDR1 LGHDT and CDR2 YNNKEL (reference sequence). After removal of 2 bases from V and 8 bases from J, the junction contained 10 bases not matched to a gene. The CDR3 runs 17 residues. Here the CDR3 reads CASSQLARWDRGEKLFF. Written as DNA, the CDR3 is TGTGCCAGCAGCCAATTAGCAAGGTGGGACAGGGGGGAAAAACTGTTTTTT.

The CDR3 here is CASRPSPSNTGELFF. DNA of the CDR3: TGTGCCAGCAGGCCGAGCCCCTCGAACACCGGGGAGCTGTTTTTT. The V call is TRBV3-1 (or the pseudogene TRBV3-2), the J call TRBJ2-2, with no clear D. CDR1 is LGHDT and CDR2 is YNNKEL in the germline V gene (reference sequence). The CDR3 has 15 residues. Trimming took off 6 bases at V and 0 bases at J, with 11 bases between the two ends.

The chain combines TRBV2 with TRBJ1-1, with 8 bases fitting TRBD1. The CDR3 contains 17 residues. Germline V CDR1 and CDR2: SNHLY, FYNNEI. V lost 6 bases, J lost 0 bases, and 12 bases stayed unmatched. The CDR3 region is CASRPGTGLILNTEAFF. Here the CDR3 DNA reads TGTGCCAGCAGGCCCGGGACAGGTCTAATTTTGAACACTGAAGCTTTCTTT.

This clone was seen a handful of times. The rearrangement uses TRBV9 and TRBJ1-3; 9 nucleotides match TRBD1. Germline trimming cut 4 bases from V and 3 bases from J; bases unmatched to any gene: 5. The CDR3 runs to 15 residues. Germline V gene data show CDR1 as SGDLS and CDR2 as YYNGEE. The CDR3 sequence: CASSSGTGHGNTIYF. For the CDR3, the DNA is TGTGCCAGCAGCTCCGGGACAGGGCATGGAAACACCATATATTTT.

The chain is built from TRBV2 and TRBJ1-4, with 8 bases that match TRBD1. This CDR3 has 12 residues. Per germline, CDR1 SNHLY and CDR2 FYNNEI. The V gene end was trimmed by 7 bases and the J gene end by 8 bases; junction bases not matched to a gene: 3. CDR3 residues: CASKGTGEKLFF. The DNA of the CDR3 is TGTGCCAGCAAAGGGACAGGCGAAAAACTGTTTTTT.

The rearrangement uses TRBV6-1 and TRBJ1-1; 9 bases are shared with TRBD1. The CDR3 loop spans 15 amino acids. J lost 4 bases, V lost 3 bases, and 6 bases had no gene match. Looked up from germline, CDR1 is MNHNS and CDR2 is SASEGT. CDR3 in DNA: TGTGCCAGCAGTGAGTCCGGGACAGGGACCACTGAAGCTTTCTTT. Protein sequence: CASSESGTGTTEAFF.

The rearrangement links TRBV7-2 to TRBJ2-5, with D possibly being TRBD2 (6 bases). V lost 2 bases and J lost 2, with 12 bases in between. CDR1 is SGHTA, CDR2 FQGNSA, per germline. This CDR3 is 15 amino acids long. The CDR3: CASSLSLGLQETQYF. CDR3 DNA sequence: TGTGCCAGCAGCTTATCTCTCGGACTACAAGAGACCCAGTACTTC.